Listed below are T cell receptor beta chains from one sample, sequenced in a study of regulatory T cells in long-lasting Graves disease. TCRdb ran MiXCR on the multiplex PCR reads and lists one entry per CDR3 protein. The sample contains about 470,000 distinct CDR3 sequences, more than 20% of which appear only once. The input for sequencing was peripheral blood mononuclear cells (PBMCs), taken when the disease was refractory, from a patient treated with antithyroid drugs. Source of these receptors: a female donor with Graves disease. Each CDR3 is given with its conserved first and last residue. Fields, in order: clone size, J gene, D gene, CDR3 length, V gene, CDR3 protein, CDR3 DNA. D genes are given only for firm matches. Clone size appears in some rows only: once, few, many, or a class for an expanded clone.

many,TRBJ1-2,TRBD1,14,TRBV2,CASSFGQDLYGYTF,TGTGCCAGCAGTTTCGGACAGGACCTCTATGGCTACACCTTC
few,TRBJ2-7,NA,13,TRBV20-1,CSAQDRLNYEQYF,TGCAGTGCTCAAGACCGCCTGAACTACGAGCAGTACTTC
NA,TRBJ1-1,TRBD1,15,TRBV10-3,CAISGRQGSPTEAFF,TGTGCCATCAGTGGGAGACAGGGGTCCCCGACTGAAGCTTTCTTT
NA,TRBJ2-7,TRBD2,15,TRBV6-1,CASSVSGWASDEQYF,TGTGCCAGCAGTGTTAGCGGGTGGGCCTCGGACGAGCAGTACTTC
many,TRBJ2-7,NA,13,TRBV11-1,CASSPQGSYEQYF,TGTGCCAGCAGCCCCCAGGGCTCCTACGAGCAGTACTTC
many,TRBJ2-5,NA,14,TRBV6-1,CASSPSRRFETQYF,TGTGCCAGCAGTCCAAGCCGCAGGTTCGAGACCCAGTACTTC
NA,TRBJ2-4,NA,15,TRBV5-1,CASSLAGGAKNIQYF,TGCGCCAGCAGCTTGGCCGGGGGAGCCAAAAACATTCAGTACTTC
NA,TRBJ2-2,NA,14,TRBV28,CASSLSSTAGELFF,TGTGCCAGCAGTTTATCTTCCACGGCTGGGGAGCTGTTTTTT
many,TRBJ1-4,NA,14,TRBV6-5,CASSYPWGEEKLFF,TGTGCCAGCAGTTACCCCTGGGGTGAGGAAAAACTGTTTTTT
many,TRBJ2-2,TRBD1,15,TRBV12-3/TRBV12-4,CASRGGTGRTGELFF,TGTGCCAGCAGGGGCGGGACAGGCCGAACCGGGGAGCTGTTTTTT
many,TRBJ1-6,TRBD1,14,TRBV9,CASSSTGWASPLHF,TGTGCCAGCAGCTCGACAGGGTGGGCTTCACCCCTCCACTTT
many,TRBJ1-1,TRBD1,16,TRBV9,CASSAGQGPMSTEAFF,TGTGCCAGCAGCGCGGGACAGGGACCAATGAGCACTGAAGCTTTCTTT
many,TRBJ2-7,NA,13,TRBV28,CASSLTMAYEQYF,TGTGCCAGCAGTTTAACAATGGCCTACGAGCAGTACTTC
NA,TRBJ1-1,NA,16,TRBV10-3,CAISETSETGSRGAFF,TGTGCCATCAGCGAAACTTCCGAGACAGGCTCCCGGGGAGCTTTCTTT
NA,TRBJ1-1,TRBD1,16,TRBV11-1,CASSTHRGPMNTEAFF,TGTGCCAGCAGCACGCACAGGGGCCCGATGAACACTGAAGCTTTCTTT
many,TRBJ1-1,TRBD1,16,TRBV18,CASSPPTQGRDTEAFF,TGTGCCAGCTCACCACCGACACAGGGGAGGGACACTGAAGCTTTCTTT
NA,TRBJ2-7,NA,10,TRBV28,CASSLREQYF,TGTGCCAGCAGTTTAAGGGAGCAGTACTTC
NA,TRBJ2-7,NA,15,TRBV3-1,CASSQERNIGYEQYF,TGTGCCAGCAGCCAGGAGCGGAATATAGGCTACGAGCAGTACTTC
NA,TRBJ2-3,NA,16,TRBV7-9,CASSLVTGPSTDTQYF,TGTGCCAGCAGCTTGGTGACAGGTCCTAGCACAGATACGCAGTATTTT
many,TRBJ2-7,TRBD2,16,TRBV11-2,CASRRTLAGGIYEQYF,TGTGCCAGCAGGCGTACTTTAGCGGGGGGAATCTACGAGCAGTACTTC
few,TRBJ2-5,TRBD1,18,TRBV6-5,CASSSFTLGQGVQETQYF,TGTGCCAGCAGTTCATTCACCCTTGGACAGGGGGTACAAGAGACCCAGTACTTC
NA,TRBJ2-7,NA,13,TRBV20-1,CSARGGQAYEQYF,TGCAGTGCTCGCGGGGGACAAGCCTACGAGCAGTACTTC
few,TRBJ2-7,NA,12,TRBV19,CASSIGQAEQYF,TGTGCCAGTAGTATAGGACAGGCCGAGCAGTACTTC
NA,TRBJ1-1,NA,14,TRBV27,CASSLAGRGTGAFF,TGTGCCAGCAGTCTGGCCGGCCGCGGGACTGGAGCTTTCTTT
few,TRBJ1-5,NA,14,TRBV6-2/TRBV6-3,CASRSQQARQPQHF,TGTGCCAGCAGGTCTCAACAAGCTCGACAGCCCCAGCATTTT
few,TRBJ1-1,NA,15,TRBV4-1,CASSQGPGGSTEAFF,TGCGCCAGCAGCCAAGGCCCCGGAGGGAGCACTGAAGCTTTCTTT
NA,TRBJ1-2,NA,17,TRBV4-1,CASSQDRKGLGRYGYTF,TGCGCCAGCAGCCAAGATCGAAAGGGGCTCGGCCGCTATGGCTACACCTTC
NA,TRBJ2-7,NA,14,TRBV20-1,CSARDQQSSYEQYF,TGCAGTGCTAGAGATCAACAGAGTTCCTACGAGCAGTACTTC
few,TRBJ2-7,NA,16,TRBV5-1,CASSSGGALSSYEQYF,TGCGCCAGCAGCTCGGGGGGCGCCCTGAGCTCCTACGAGCAGTACTTC
many,TRBJ1-1,NA,12,TRBV12-3/TRBV12-4,CASSWGENEAFF,TGTGCCAGCAGCTGGGGAGAGAACGAAGCTTTCTTT
many,TRBJ1-2,NA,13,TRBV6-2/TRBV6-3,CASSYYDPYGYTF,TGTGCCAGCAGTTACTACGATCCGTATGGCTACACCTTC
many,TRBJ1-1,NA,14,TRBV6-1,CASHPDRPYTEAFF,TGTGCCAGCCATCCTGACAGGCCTTACACTGAAGCTTTCTTT
many,TRBJ2-6,NA,15,TRBV28,CASSFPLLGANVLTF,TGTGCCAGCAGTTTTCCGTTACTTGGGGCCAACGTCCTGACTTTC
NA,TRBJ2-7,NA,15,TRBV7-2,CASSLVSGSPYEQYF,TGTGCCAGCAGCTTAGTATCCGGGTCTCCCTACGAGCAGTACTTC
NA,TRBJ1-5,NA,16,TRBV30,CAWSDGDPRSNQPQHF,TGTGCCTGGAGCGACGGGGACCCGAGGAGCAATCAGCCCCAGCATTTT
NA,TRBJ2-1,NA,15,TRBV30,CAWSRDTGAYNEQFF,TGTGCCTGGAGTCGGGACACGGGTGCCTACAATGAGCAGTTCTTC
many,TRBJ1-5,TRBD1,15,TRBV19,CASGSTTGGNQPQHF,TGTGCCAGTGGAAGTACGACAGGGGGAAATCAGCCCCAGCATTTT
many,TRBJ2-7,NA,14,TRBV3-1,CASSPFTGSYEQYF,TGTGCCAGCAGCCCCTTCACAGGCTCCTACGAGCAGTACTTC
NA,TRBJ2-7,TRBD2,15,TRBV9,CASSPSGRRLYEQYF,TGTGCCAGCAGCCCTAGCGGGAGACGTCTCTACGAGCAGTACTTC
NA,TRBJ2-5,TRBD2,17,TRBV7-9,CASSLRGSGRVQETQYF,TGTGCCAGCAGCTTACGTGGGTCAGGGAGGGTCCAAGAGACCCAGTACTTC
few,TRBJ2-6,TRBD1,20,TRBV5-6,CASSGRPRQGYNLGANVLTF,TGTGCCAGCAGTGGCCGCCCGCGACAGGGGTATAATCTGGGGGCCAACGTCCTGACTTTC
many,TRBJ2-7,NA,11,TRBV12-3/TRBV12-4,CASSSGYEQYF,TGTGCCAGCAGTTCCGGCTACGAGCAGTACTTC
many,TRBJ1-1,NA,14,TRBV20-1,CSARVGPANTEAFF,TGCAGTGCTAGAGTAGGCCCAGCGAACACTGAAGCTTTCTTT
NA,TRBJ1-6,NA,16,TRBV20-1,CSARQNPVVYNSPLHF,TGCAGTGCTAGACAAAATCCGGTGGTTTATAATTCACCCCTCCACTTT
many,TRBJ2-1,NA,13,TRBV20-1,CSARPGPKYEQFF,TGCAGTGCTAGGCCGGGACCCAAGTATGAGCAGTTCTTC
many,TRBJ2-7,NA,14,TRBV6-2/TRBV6-3,CASSYSGTPHEQYF,TGTGCCAGCAGTTACTCCGGGACTCCCCACGAGCAGTACTTC
NA,TRBJ2-2,TRBD2,16,TRBV7-6,CASSSFSGRSAGELFF,TGTGCCAGCAGCTCCTTCAGCGGGAGAAGTGCCGGGGAGCTGTTTTTT
NA,TRBJ2-7,NA,15,TRBV5-4,CATTESFGSIDGQYF,TGTGCCACCACCGAGTCCTTTGGGAGTATCGACGGGCAGTACTTC
few,TRBJ1-5,NA,12,TRBV28,CASRLENQPQHF,TGTGCCAGCAGACTGGAAAATCAGCCCCAGCATTTT
NA,TRBJ2-7,TRBD2,15,TRBV29-1,CSVELWLAETYEQYF,TGCAGCGTTGAATTATGGCTAGCGGAGACCTACGAGCAGTACTTC
NA,TRBJ2-7,NA,16,TRBV18,CASSPRSRGGTYEQYF,TGTGCCAGCTCACCACGGTCAAGGGGGGGCACCTACGAGCAGTACTTC
NA,TRBJ1-2,TRBD1,15,TRBV10-3,CAISPPGQKFYGYTF,TGTGCCATCTCACCTCCGGGACAGAAATTTTATGGCTACACCTTC
few,TRBJ1-2,NA,11,TRBV29-1,CSVVWGYGYTF,TGCAGCGTTGTATGGGGGTATGGCTACACCTTC
NA,TRBJ1-5,TRBD1,13,TRBV20-1,CSAQDRGNQPQHF,TGCAGTGCCCAGGACAGGGGCAATCAGCCCCAGCATTTT
many,TRBJ2-5,NA,13,TRBV7-9,CASSRWTEETQYF,TGTGCCAGCAGCCGTTGGACAGAAGAGACCCAGTACTTC